Sequencing of this T cell receptor (beta chain) was carried out in a study of blood T cell repertoires in COVID-19. For the study at large: Acute and convalescent COVID-19 samples came from the United States, Italy and Spain. Sources were T cells, B-cell-depleted T cells, or PBMCs; the material itself was cDNA or gDNA.

The ends lost 2 bases at V and 8 bases at J; junction bases unmatched: 14. Germline V CDR1 and CDR2: SGHDT, YYEEEE. The length of the CDR3 is 16 residues. Original processing notes: Amplification of reference gene primers provided the estimated nucleated cell counts. The assay was immunoSEQ multiplex PCR, and TCRdb's table has in-frame clones only and misses some. The V and J calls and clone size come from that table; D and trimming were worked out from the DNA. The profile shows about 230,000 clones, 70% to 90% of them singletons. The chain recombines TRBV5-6 with TRBJ1-2, with 8 positions matching TRBD1. The sample taken for sequencing was peripheral blood. The origin of this receptor is a man over 45 with COVID-19, enrolled during active disease. The CDR3 is CASSFRERQGLFGYTF. The CDR3 DNA reads as TGTGCCAGCAGCTTTAGGGAGAGACAGGGGTTGTTCGGCTACACCTTC.